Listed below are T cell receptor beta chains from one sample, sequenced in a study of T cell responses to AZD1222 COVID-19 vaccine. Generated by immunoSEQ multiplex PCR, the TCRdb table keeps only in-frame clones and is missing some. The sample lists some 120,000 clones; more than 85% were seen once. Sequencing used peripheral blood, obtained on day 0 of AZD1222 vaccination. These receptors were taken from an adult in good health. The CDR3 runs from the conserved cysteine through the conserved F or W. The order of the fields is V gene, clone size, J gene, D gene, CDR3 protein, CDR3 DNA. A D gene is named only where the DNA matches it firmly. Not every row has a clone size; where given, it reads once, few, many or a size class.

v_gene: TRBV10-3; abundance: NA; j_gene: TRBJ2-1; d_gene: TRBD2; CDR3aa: CAISEFSSGEQFF; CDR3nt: TGTGCCATCAGTGAGTTTTCTAGCGGTGAGCAGTTCTTC
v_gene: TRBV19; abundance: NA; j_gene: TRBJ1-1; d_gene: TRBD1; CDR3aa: CASSIRPGGLMNTEAFF; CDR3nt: TGTGCCAGTAGTATAAGGCCAGGGGGACTAATGAACACTGAAGCTTTCTTT
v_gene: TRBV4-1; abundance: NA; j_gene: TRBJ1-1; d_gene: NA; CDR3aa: CASSQDRSDTEAFF; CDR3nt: TGCGCCAGCAGCCAAGATCGATCCGACACTGAAGCTTTCTTT
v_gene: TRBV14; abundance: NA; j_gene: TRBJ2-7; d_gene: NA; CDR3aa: CASSQDWARTYEQYF; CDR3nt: TGTGCCAGCAGCCAAGATTGGGCAAGGACCTACGAGCAGTACTTC
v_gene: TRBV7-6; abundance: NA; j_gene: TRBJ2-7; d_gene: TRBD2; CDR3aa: CASSSGVAGGLEQYF; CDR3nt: TGTGCCAGCAGCTCAGGTGTAGCGGGAGGGCTCGAGCAGTACTTC
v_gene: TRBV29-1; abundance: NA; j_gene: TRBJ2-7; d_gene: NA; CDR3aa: CSVALGGSYEQYF; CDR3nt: TGCAGCGTGGCCTTAGGGGGAAGTTACGAGCAGTACTTC
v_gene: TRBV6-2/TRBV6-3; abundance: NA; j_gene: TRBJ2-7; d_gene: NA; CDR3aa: CASSVRRESYEQYF; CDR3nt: TGTGCCAGCAGTGTCCGAAGGGAGTCCTACGAGCAGTACTTC
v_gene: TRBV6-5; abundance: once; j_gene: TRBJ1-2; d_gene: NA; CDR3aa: CASRVVYGYTF; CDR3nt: TGTGCCAGCAGGGTTGTGTATGGCTACACCTTC
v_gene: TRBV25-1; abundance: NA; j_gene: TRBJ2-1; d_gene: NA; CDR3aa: CASSSGSSYNEQFF; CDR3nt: TGTGCCAGCAGTTCAGGGAGCTCCTACAATGAGCAGTTCTTC
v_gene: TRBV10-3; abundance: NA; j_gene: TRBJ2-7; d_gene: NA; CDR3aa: CAIRGTSYEQYF; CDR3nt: TGTGCCATCAGGGGGACCTCCTACGAGCAGTACTTC
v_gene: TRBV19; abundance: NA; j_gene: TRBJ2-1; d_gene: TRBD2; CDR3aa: CASSIAGGPYNEQFF; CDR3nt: TGTGCCAGTAGCATAGCGGGAGGGCCCTACAATGAGCAGTTCTTC
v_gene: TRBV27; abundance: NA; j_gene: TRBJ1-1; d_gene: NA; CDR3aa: CASSRRVGNTEAFF; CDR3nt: TGTGCCAGCTCGCGCCGGGTTGGGAACACTGAAGCTTTCTTT
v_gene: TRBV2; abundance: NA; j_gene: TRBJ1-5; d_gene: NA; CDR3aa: CASHQGGLQPQHF; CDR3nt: TGTGCCAGTCACCAGGGTGGTTTGCAGCCCCAGCATTTT
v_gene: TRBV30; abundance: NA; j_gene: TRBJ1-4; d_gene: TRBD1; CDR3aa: CAWSDPGTGDGATNEKLFF; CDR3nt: TGTGCCTGGAGTGATCCCGGGACAGGGGACGGAGCAACTAATGAAAAACTGTTTTTT
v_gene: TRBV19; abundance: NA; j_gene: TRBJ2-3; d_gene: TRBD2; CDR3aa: CASSIGGRGYTDTQYF; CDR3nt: TGTGCCAGTAGTATCGGCGGGAGGGGGTACACAGATACGCAGTATTTT
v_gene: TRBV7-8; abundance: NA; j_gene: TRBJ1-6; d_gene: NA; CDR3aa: CASRVGGQDNSPLHF; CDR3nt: TGTGCCAGCAGGGTGGGAGGGCAAGATAATTCACCCCTCCACTTT
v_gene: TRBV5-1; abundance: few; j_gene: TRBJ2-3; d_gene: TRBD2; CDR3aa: CASSLGGSGNADTQYF; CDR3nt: TGCGCCAGCAGCTTGGGGGGAAGCGGGAACGCAGATACGCAGTATTTT
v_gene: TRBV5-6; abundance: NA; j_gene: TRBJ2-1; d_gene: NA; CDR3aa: CASTPPGGLPRYNEQFF; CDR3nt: TGTGCCAGCACCCCACCCGGCGGACTCCCGAGGTACAATGAGCAGTTCTTC
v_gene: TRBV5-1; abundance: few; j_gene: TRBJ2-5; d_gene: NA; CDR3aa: CASSLVDGTQETQYF; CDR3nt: TGCGCCAGCAGCTTGGTTGACGGTACCCAAGAGACCCAGTACTTC
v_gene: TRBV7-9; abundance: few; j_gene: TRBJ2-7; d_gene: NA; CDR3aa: CASSAVRGVGYEQYF; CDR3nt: TGTGCCAGCAGCGCCGTGCGGGGCGTGGGCTACGAGCAGTACTTC
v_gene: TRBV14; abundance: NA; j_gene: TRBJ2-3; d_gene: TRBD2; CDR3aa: CASSQDSLAGGTDTQYF; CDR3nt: TGTGCCAGCAGCCAAGATAGCCTAGCGGGAGGCACAGATACGCAGTATTTT
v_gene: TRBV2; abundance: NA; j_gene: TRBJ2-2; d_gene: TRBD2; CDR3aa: CASSGGPGRASTGELFF; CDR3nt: TGTGCCAGCAGTGGTGGTCCAGGGAGGGCGAGTACCGGGGAGCTGTTTTTT
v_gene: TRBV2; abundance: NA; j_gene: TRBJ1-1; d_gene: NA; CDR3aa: CASRNGGGTEAFF; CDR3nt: TGTGCCAGCCGAAATGGGGGTGGTACTGAAGCTTTCTTT
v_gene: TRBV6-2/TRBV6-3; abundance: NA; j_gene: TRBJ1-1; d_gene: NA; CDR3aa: CASSYSETGAMNTEAFF; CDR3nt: TGTGCCAGCAGTTACTCGGAGACAGGCGCCATGAACACTGAAGCTTTCTTT
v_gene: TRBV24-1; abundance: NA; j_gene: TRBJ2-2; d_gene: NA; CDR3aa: CATSDLGRENTGELFF; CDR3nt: TGTGCCACCAGTGATTTGGGCAGGGAGAACACCGGGGAGCTGTTTTTT
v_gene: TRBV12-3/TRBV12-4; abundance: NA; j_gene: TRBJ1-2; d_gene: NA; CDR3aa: CASSLGGAKGYTF; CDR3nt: TGTGCCAGCAGTTTGGGGGGGGCGAAGGGCTACACCTTC
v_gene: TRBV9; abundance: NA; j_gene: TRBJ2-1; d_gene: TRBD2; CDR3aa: CASSVPPLAGGNEQFF; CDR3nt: TGTGCCAGCAGCGTCCCCCCACTAGCGGGAGGAAATGAGCAGTTCTTC
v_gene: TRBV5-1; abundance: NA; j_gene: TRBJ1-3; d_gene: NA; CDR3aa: CASSSGEGSGNTIYF; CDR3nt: TGCGCCAGCAGCTCCGGTGAGGGTTCTGGAAACACCATATATTTT
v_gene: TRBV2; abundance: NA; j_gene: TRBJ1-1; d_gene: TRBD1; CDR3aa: CASSVDRRNTEAFF; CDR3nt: TGTGCCAGCAGTGTGGACAGGCGGAACACTGAAGCTTTCTTT
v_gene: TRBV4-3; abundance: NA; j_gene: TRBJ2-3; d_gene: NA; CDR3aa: CASSQVSTDTQYF; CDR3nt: TGCGCCAGCAGCCAAGTGTCCACAGATACGCAGTATTTT
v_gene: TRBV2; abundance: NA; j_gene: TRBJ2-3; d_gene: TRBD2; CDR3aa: CASSEEASGISDTQYF; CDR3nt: TGTGCCAGCAGTGAAGAAGCTAGCGGGATTTCGGATACGCAGTATTTT
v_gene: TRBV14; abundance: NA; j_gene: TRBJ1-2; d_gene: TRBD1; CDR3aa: CASSPLTGSNYGYTF; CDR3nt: TGTGCCAGCAGCCCACTGACAGGGTCTAACTATGGCTACACCTTC
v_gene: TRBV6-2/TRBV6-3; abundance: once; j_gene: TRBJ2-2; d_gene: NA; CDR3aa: CASSKTSPDTGELFF; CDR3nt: TGTGCCAGCAGTAAAACTAGCCCTGACACCGGGGAGCTGTTTTTT
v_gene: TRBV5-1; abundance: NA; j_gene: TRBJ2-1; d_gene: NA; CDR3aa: CASRASSPVYNEQFF; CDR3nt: TGCGCCAGCAGGGCCTCGAGTCCCGTCTACAATGAGCAGTTCTTC
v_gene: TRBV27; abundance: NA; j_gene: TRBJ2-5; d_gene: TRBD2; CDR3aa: CASRYRASGRGETQYF; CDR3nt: TGTGCCAGCAGATACCGGGCTAGCGGGAGGGGGGAGACCCAGTACTTC
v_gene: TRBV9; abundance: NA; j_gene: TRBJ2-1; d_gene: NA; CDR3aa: CASSVGRSEQFF; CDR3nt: TGTGCCAGCAGCGTAGGGAGGAGCGAGCAGTTCTTC
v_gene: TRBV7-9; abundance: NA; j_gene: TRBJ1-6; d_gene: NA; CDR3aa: CASSPSGERSPLHF; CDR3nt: TGTGCCAGCAGCCCTTCAGGAGAGCGATCACCCCTCCACTTT
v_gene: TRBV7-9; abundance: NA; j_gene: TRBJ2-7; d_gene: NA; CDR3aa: CASSPPGREQYF; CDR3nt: TGTGCCAGCAGCCCCCCAGGCAGGGAGCAGTACTTC
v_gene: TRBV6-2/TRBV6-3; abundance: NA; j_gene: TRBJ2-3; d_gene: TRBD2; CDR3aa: CASSWLAGPPTTDTQYF; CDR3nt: TGTGCCAGCAGTTGGCTAGCGGGACCTCCGACCACAGATACGCAGTATTTT
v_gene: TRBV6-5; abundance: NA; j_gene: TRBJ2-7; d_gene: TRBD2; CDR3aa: CASGNSGISYEQYF; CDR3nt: TGTGCCAGCGGCAATAGCGGGATCAGCTACGAGCAGTACTTC
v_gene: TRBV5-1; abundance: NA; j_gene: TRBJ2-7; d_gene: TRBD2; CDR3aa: CASSLVLAGGDDEQYF; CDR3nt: TGCGCCAGCAGCTTGGTTCTAGCGGGAGGAGATGACGAGCAGTACTTC
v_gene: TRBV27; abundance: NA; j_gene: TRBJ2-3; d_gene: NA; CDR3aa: CASLQTPMSTDTQYF; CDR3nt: TGTGCCAGTCTCCAAACACCGATGAGCACAGATACGCAGTATTTT
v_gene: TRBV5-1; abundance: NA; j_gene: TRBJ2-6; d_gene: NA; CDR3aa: CASSLAGANVLTF; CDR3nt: TGCGCCAGCAGCTTGGCTGGGGCCAACGTCCTGACTTTC
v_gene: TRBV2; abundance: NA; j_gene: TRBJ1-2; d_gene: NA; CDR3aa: CASSGIGGYGYTF; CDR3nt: TGTGCCAGCAGTGGCATAGGAGGCTATGGCTACACCTTC
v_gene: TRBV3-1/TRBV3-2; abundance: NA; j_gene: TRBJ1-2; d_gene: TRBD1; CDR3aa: CASSAPGQGYYGYTF; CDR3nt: TGTGCCAGCAGCGCTCCGGGACAGGGCTACTATGGCTACACCTTC
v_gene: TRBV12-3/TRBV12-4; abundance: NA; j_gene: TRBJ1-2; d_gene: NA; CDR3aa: CASTDDSLYGYTF; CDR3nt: TGTGCCAGCACCGACGACAGTCTCTATGGCTACACCTTC
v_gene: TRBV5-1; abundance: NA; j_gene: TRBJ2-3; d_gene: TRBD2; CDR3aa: CASSLTSPDTQYF; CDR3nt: TGCGCCAGCAGCCTGACTAGCCCAGATACGCAGTATTTT
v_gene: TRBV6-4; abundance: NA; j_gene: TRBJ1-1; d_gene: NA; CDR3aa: CASSDSMNTEAFF; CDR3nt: TGTGCCAGCAGTGACAGTATGAACACTGAAGCTTTCTTT
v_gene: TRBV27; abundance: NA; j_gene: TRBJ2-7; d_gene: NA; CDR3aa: CASSLSTGSPYEQYF; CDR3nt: TGTGCCAGCAGTTTATCGACCGGTTCCCCCTACGAGCAGTACTTC
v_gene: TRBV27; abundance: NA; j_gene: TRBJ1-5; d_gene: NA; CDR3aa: CASSLRRDQPQHF; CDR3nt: TGTGCCAGCAGTTTAAGACGGGATCAGCCCCAGCATTTT